The subject of this entry is one TCR beta chain. CDR3 length: 12 amino acids. Trimming cost V 4 bases and J 4 bases, with 5 bases left between them. These data come from a study of blood T cell repertoires in COVID-19. Across the study: Samples came from the United States, Italy and Spain, spanning acute and convalescent COVID-19. In each case, the material was cDNA or gDNA derived from T cells, B-cell-depleted T cells, or PBMCs.

In the original analysis: Amplification of reference gene primers provided the estimated nucleated cell counts. The protocol was immunoSEQ multiplex PCR, while the TCRdb copy is restricted to in-frame clones and leaves out a portion. That table supplies the V and J calls and clone size; D and trimming were determined from the DNA. There are roughly 150,000 clones in the sample; 83% occur only once, and 2% to 2.5% lies in the top ten. Sequenced input: peripheral blood. The chain joins TRBV12-3 or TRBV12-4 to TRBJ1-5; D ambiguous. The sequence came from a woman older than 75 with acute or convalescent COVID-19. The chain's CDR3 is CASSSQNQPQHF. CDR3 in DNA: TGTGCCAGCAGTTCCCAGAATCAGCCCCAGCATTTT.